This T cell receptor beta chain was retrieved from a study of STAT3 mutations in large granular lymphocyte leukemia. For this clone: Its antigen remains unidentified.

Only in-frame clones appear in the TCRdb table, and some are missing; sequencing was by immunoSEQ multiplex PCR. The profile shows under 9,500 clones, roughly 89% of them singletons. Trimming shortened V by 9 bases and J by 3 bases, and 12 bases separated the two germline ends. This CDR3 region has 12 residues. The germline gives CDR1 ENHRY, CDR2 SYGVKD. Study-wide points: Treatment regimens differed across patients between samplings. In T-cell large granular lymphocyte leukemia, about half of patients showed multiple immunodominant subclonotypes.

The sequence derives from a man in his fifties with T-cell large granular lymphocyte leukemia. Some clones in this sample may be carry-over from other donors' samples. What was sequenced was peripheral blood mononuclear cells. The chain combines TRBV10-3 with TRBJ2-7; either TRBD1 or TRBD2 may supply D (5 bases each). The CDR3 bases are TGTGCCATTGCCGGGACGCACTACGAGCAGTACTTC. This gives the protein CAIAGTHYEQYF.